The 5 T cell receptor beta chains below all came from one sample that was sequenced in a study of shared clonotypes between healthy human individuals. The data were produced by immunoSEQ multiplex PCR, yet TCRdb's version contains in-frame clones alone and is incomplete. The repertoire holds 2,500,000 or so clones, less than 95% seen once, with about 0.36% in the top ten. Sequencing input: naive CD4+ T cells from PBMCs. Subset specified: CD45RA+ positively selected. The receptors derive from a young man in good health. Some clones in this sample may be carry-over from other donors' samples.

A note on this clone: Additional DNA sequences in this sample encode the identical CDR3. The chain carries TRBV6-5 and TRBJ1-5, with D tentatively TRBD1 (5 bases). Per the germline V gene, CDR1 is MNHEY and CDR2 is SVGAGI. The V end lost 6 bases, the J end lost 1 base, and 7 bases lay between the germline ends. CDR3 size: 13 residues. This CDR3 reads CASSWGSNQPQHF. CDR3 bases: TGTGCCAGCAGCTGGGGGAGCAATCAGCCCCAGCATTTT.

To note about this clone: The same CDR3 arises from other DNA sequences in this sample as well. The CDR3 DNA is TGTGCCAGCAGTTTGCATAATTCACCCCTCCACTTT. Protein product: CASSLHNSPLHF. This rearrangement joins TRBV27 to TRBJ1-6; D is undetermined. Germline loops: CDR1 MNHEY, CDR2 SMNVEV (reference sequence). With 3 bases removed from V and 5 bases from J, the gap between germline ends came to 2 bases. There are 12 residues in the CDR3.

The V gene is TRBV5-1, the J gene TRBJ2-3; 7 bases align to TRBD2. Germline CDR1 SGHRS, CDR2 YFSETQ. V dropped 0 bases and J dropped 6; count of bases not matched to a gene: 10. This CDR3 is 16 amino acids long. CDR3 DNA: TGCGCCAGCAGCTTGGTGTCGCTAGCGGCACGTGATACGCAGTATTTT. Its protein product is CASSLVSLAARDTQYF.

The genes are TRBV6-5 and TRBJ2-6; D possibly corresponds to TRBD2 (5 bases). CDR1 is MNHEY, CDR2 SVGAGI, per germline. The germline V and J ends were trimmed by 10 bases and 0 bases, with 7 bases remaining between them. The CDR3 consists of 13 residues. The CDR3 region is CATSNSGANVLTF. DNA for the CDR3: TGTGCCACTAGCAACTCTGGGGCCAACGTCCTGACTTTC.

This chain links TRBV15 with TRBJ1-1; 10 nucleotides match TRBD1. Trimming took 1 base from V and 5 from J; bases not matched to a gene: 4. The CDR3 covers 15 residues. CDR1 is LNHNV and CDR2 is YYDKDF in the germline V gene (reference sequence). The CDR3 DNA reads as TGTGCCACCAGCAGAGGACAGGGGGCGAGTACTGAAGCTTTCTTT. The encoded protein is CATSRGQGASTEAFF.